These 27 T cell receptor beta chains were all obtained from the same sample, sequenced in a study of blood T cells in healthy people across ages. A sample-barcoded 5' primer and a J-beta primer mix were used in a second PCR of roughly 6 to 11 cycles. TCRdb called the 5' RACE reads again in MiXCR, with one record for every CDR3 protein. The sample yields about 1,800,000 distinct CDR3 sequences, about 30% seen once. Input material: blood. These receptors came from a woman in her twenties or thirties in good health.

The chain has TRBV30 and TRBJ2-7; 7 nucleotides agree with TRBD1. The germline gives CDR1 GTSNPN, CDR2 SVGIG (reference sequence). The junction had 6 bases not matched to a gene; V was cut back by 5 bases and J by 2 bases. The CDR3 extends over 13 amino acids. The CDR3 sequence: CAWSPGQTYEQYF. In nucleotides, the CDR3 is TGTGCCTGGTCTCCGGGACAGACCTACGAGCAGTACTTC.

The sample holds many counts of this clonotype. The chain combines TRBV10-3 with TRBJ2-1; possible D gene TRBD1, 5 bases. V lost 10 bases and J 9 bases, leaving 22 bases between the germline ends. The V gene's germline CDR1 is ENHRY and CDR2 SYGVKD. The CDR3 covers 14 residues. CDR3 in amino acids: CATGLGIPRSEQFF. The CDR3 DNA follows: TGTGCCACAGGGCTGGGGATTCCTCGGAGTGAGCAGTTCTTC.

As to this clonotype: The DNA is left out, because the CDR3 cannot be placed on it with certainty; the CDR3 is given as TCRdb lists it. V and J are TRBV28 and TRBJ2-7; the table's D call TRBD1 went unverified against the DNA. The germline gives CDR1 MDHEN, CDR2 SYDVKM. The CDR3 numbers 15 amino acids, ends counted. This CDR3 reads CASSSSGQGWGSQYF.

The chain has TRBV20-1 and TRBJ2-5, with TRBD1 matching 7 bases. The CDR3 totals 15 residues. V trimming: 3 bases; J trimming: 4 bases; junction bases outside the gene matches: 11. Germline V gene data show CDR1 as DFQATT and CDR2 as SNEGSKA (reference sequence). CDR3 amino acids: CSASIGQGVGETQYF. DNA for the CDR3: TGCAGTGCTAGTATAGGGCAGGGGGTGGGAGAGACCCAGTACTTC.

Only a few counts were recorded for this clonotype. V usage is TRBV28 and J usage is TRBJ2-1; TRBD2 agrees at 16 bases. The CDR3 has 18 amino acids. CDR1 is MDHEN and CDR2 is SYDVKM in the germline V gene. V lost 4 bases, J lost 0 bases, and 3 bases stayed unmatched. For the CDR3, the DNA is TGTGCCAGCAGTTCGGGACTAGCGGGGGGGTACTCCTACAATGAGCAGTTCTTC. Translation: CASSSGLAGGYSYNEQFF.

This clonotype has more than one count but fewer than ten. This chain connects TRBV7-6 to TRBJ1-6, with 8 nucleotides matching TRBD1. The CDR3 is 16 amino acids. Looked up from germline, CDR1 is SGHVS and CDR2 is FNYEAQ. V shed 5 bases, J shed 9 bases, and the junction held 12 bases outside the gene matches. The CDR3 sequence: CASSPIPAGGFSPLHF. CDR3 nucleotides: TGTGCCAGCAGCCCAATTCCCGCAGGGGGCTTTTCACCCCTCCACTTT.

There are many counts of this clonotype. The genes are TRBV5-1 and TRBJ2-3; 10 positions agree with TRBD1. This CDR3 region has 15 residues. Germline-derived CDR1 and CDR2 are SGHRS and YFSETQ. V lost 3 bases, J lost 3 bases, and 4 bases stayed unmatched. The CDR3 protein is CASSSGQGTTDTQYF. Written as DNA, the CDR3 is TGCGCCAGCAGCTCGGGACAGGGGACAACAGATACGCAGTATTTT.

The genes are TRBV9 and TRBJ2-1; maybe TRBD1 (5 bases). From germline, CDR1 is SGDLS and CDR2 YYNGEE. This CDR3 contains 16 residues. Deletions cut 0 bases from V and 8 bases from J, with 18 bases between. CDR3 sequence: CASSVDRRVRVDEQFF. CDR3 in DNA: TGTGCCAGCAGCGTAGACCGCAGGGTTAGGGTCGATGAGCAGTTCTTC.

The chain employs TRBV6-5 and TRBJ2-4; possibly TRBD2 for D (5 bases). The DNA end is a closer match to TRBJ2-5, so the J assignment may be wrong. The germline CDR1 and CDR2 sequences are MNHEY and SVGAGI. There are 15 residues in the CDR3. The CDR3 DNA is TGTGCCAGCAGTTCCAGGAGGTTGCGGCAGGAGACCCAGTACTTC. Residues: CASSSRRLRQETQYF.

This chain connects TRBV5-1 to TRBJ1-1; a possible D gene is TRBD1 (5 bases). Germline V gene sequence: CDR1 SGHRS, CDR2 YFSETQ. Trimming shortened V by 2 bases and J by 7 bases, and 15 bases separated the two germline ends. The CDR3 runs 14 residues. The DNA for the CDR3 is TGCGCCAGCAGCTTTCAGGGCCAGGAGAATGAAGCTTTCTTT. Amino acid sequence: CASSFQGQENEAFF.

The V and J genes are TRBV20-1 and TRBJ2-3, with 12 bases lining up with TRBD2. Germline assignment: CDR1 DFQATT and CDR2 SNEGSKA (reference sequence). There are 15 residues in the CDR3. After removal of 5 bases from V and 1 base from J, the junction contained 4 bases not matched to a gene. CDR3 nucleotide sequence: TGCAGTGCTGGGAGACTAGCGGGGGGCACAGATACGCAGTATTTT. Amino acids: CSAGRLAGGTDTQYF.

The chain joins TRBV4-2 to TRBJ2-1; D is possibly TRBD2 (6 bases). V was pared by 0 bases and J by 7 bases, with 13 bases between. Germline-derived CDR1 and CDR2 are LGHNA and YNFKEQ. This CDR3 spans 15 amino acids. The CDR3 nucleotides read TGTGCCAGCAGCCAAGAGGGGACTGGGGTTAATGAGCAGTTCTTC. Encoded protein: CASSQEGTGVNEQFF.

The chain links TRBV2 to TRBJ2-1; 9 bases agree with TRBD2. CDR3 length: 16 amino acids. The V gene's germline CDR1 is SNHLY and CDR2 FYNNEI. The ends lost 3 bases at V and 5 bases at J; junction bases unmatched: 8. CDR3 DNA sequence: TGTGCCAGCAGTGAGGGTAGCGGGAGAAGAGACAATGAGCAGTTCTTC. Amino acids: CASSEGSGRRDNEQFF.

This clonotype was found many times. V and J are TRBV7-2 and TRBJ1-5; D not resolved. V dropped 1 base and J dropped 1 base, with 5 bases sitting between them. The germline V gene encodes CDR1 SGHTA and CDR2 FQGNSA. This CDR3 has 14 residues. DNA of the CDR3: TGTGCCAGCAGCTTAGACAACAGCAATCAGCCCCAGCATTTT. This encodes CASSLDNSNQPQHF.

This clonotype has a handful of counts. This chain joins TRBV11-2 and TRBJ1-2; D is undetermined. This CDR3 has 15 residues. Trimming cost V 1 base and J 4 bases, with 13 bases left between them. CDR1 and CDR2 (germline): SGHAT, FQNNGV. CDR3 nucleotides: TGTGCCAGCAGCTTAGGTTTGGACGGTTCCTATGGCTACACCTTC. Translated, it gives CASSLGLDGSYGYTF.

This clonotype came up a few times. The J gene is TRBJ1-1, the V gene TRBV7-2; TRBD1 is a possible D gene (5 bases). Germline values: CDR1 SGHTA, CDR2 FQGNSA. The CDR3 has 14 residues. V lost 0 bases to trimming and J lost 5 bases, with 10 bases between them. CDR3 residues: CASSLAGAPTEAFF. The CDR3 region has the DNA TGTGCCAGCAGCTTAGCAGGGGCCCCTACTGAAGCTTTCTTT.

This clonotype appeared a few times. The J gene is TRBJ2-5, the V gene TRBV27, with 8 nucleotides matching TRBD2. Germline V gene lookup returns CDR1 MNHEY and CDR2 SMNVEV (reference sequence). This CDR3 is 14 amino acids long. V was pared by 5 bases and J by 5 bases, with 7 bases of the junction left unmatched. In DNA form, the CDR3 reads TGTGCCAGCAGTCGAGCGGGAGTCCTTGAGACCCAGTACTTC. Amino acid sequence: CASSRAGVLETQYF.

This clonotype was seen a single time. This may stem from a read error, because a much larger clone lies one nucleotide away. J is TRBJ2-7 and V is TRBV24-1; tentative D call: TRBD1 (5 bases). The germline V and J ends were trimmed by 7 bases and 4 bases, with 13 bases remaining between them. Germline assignment: CDR1 KGHDR and CDR2 SFDVKD. CDR3 length: 13 residues. The CDR3 is CATRDPGLYEQYF. CDR3 DNA: TGTGCCACCAGGGATCCAGGGCTGTACGAGCAGTACTTC.

The table lists this clonotype with many counts. This chain joins TRBV27 and TRBJ2-6; D is uncertain. Germline CDR1 is MNHEY and CDR2 is SMNVEV (reference sequence). V lost 1 base to trimming and J lost 4 bases, with 5 bases between them. The CDR3 has 14 residues. CDR3 sequence: CASSLLGGANVLTF. In DNA form, the CDR3 reads TGTGCCAGCAGTTTATTGGGGGGGGCCAACGTCCTGACTTTC.

A few counts support this clonotype. This sequence joins TRBV6-1 and TRBJ1-5; D is unclear. The CDR3 has 14 residues. Looked up from germline, CDR1 is MNHNS and CDR2 is SASEGT. The germline V and J ends were trimmed by 2 bases and 7 bases, with 12 bases remaining between them. This CDR3 reads CASSEMRVLQPQHF. The CDR3 bases are TGTGCCAGCAGTGAAATGAGGGTTCTACAGCCCCAGCATTTT.

V and J are TRBV7-6 and TRBJ2-1; maybe TRBD2 (5 bases). The CDR3 contains 16 residues. Germline assignment: CDR1 SGHVS and CDR2 FNYEAQ. Trimming removed 2 bases at V and 0 bases at J, with 11 bases between. The CDR3 loop reads CASSLSSMSSYNEQFF. For the CDR3, the DNA is TGTGCCAGCAGCTTATCTAGCATGAGCTCCTACAATGAGCAGTTCTTC.

This clonotype was seen repeatedly, ten times or more. The V gene is TRBV20-1, the J gene TRBJ2-7; D not resolved. In germline, CDR1 is DFQATT, CDR2 SNEGSKA (reference sequence). V dropped 5 bases and J dropped 3 bases, with 14 bases sitting between them. This CDR3 is 13 amino acids long. This chain's CDR3 is CSAHLGYNYEQYF. Here the CDR3 DNA reads TGCAGTGCTCACCTCGGCTACAACTACGAGCAGTACTTC.

This clonotype was seen a few times. The chain couples TRBV28 to TRBJ2-1; 7 positions match TRBD2. V lost 6 bases and J lost 0; bases outside the gene matches: 8. Germline V gene data show CDR1 as MDHEN and CDR2 as SYDVKM. The CDR3 runs 16 residues. CDR3 sequence: CASRQEGLGSYNEQFF. The CDR3 DNA reads as TGTGCCAGCAGACAAGAAGGACTAGGCTCCTACAATGAGCAGTTCTTC.

This clonotype has only a few counts. The CDR3 DNA reads TGTGCCAGCAGTGCCGACAGATCGGGCTATGGCTACACCTTC. Residues: CASSADRSGYGYTF. The chain uses TRBV6-4 and TRBJ1-2; tentatively, D is TRBD1 (5 bases). Per the germline V gene, CDR1 is MRHNA and CDR2 is SNTAGT. This CDR3 is built from 14 residues. Between the trimmed V and J ends, which lost 4 bases and 4 bases, there was a span of 13 bases.

The chain carries TRBV29-1 and TRBJ2-1, with D unresolved. Germline V CDR1 and CDR2: SQVTM, ANQGSEA. Trimming pared 0 bases from V and 7 bases from J, leaving 13 bases between. The CDR3 covers 14 residues. The CDR3 bases are TGCAGCGTTGAAGATTTCATAGGAAGGAATGAGCAGTTCTTC. It yields the protein CSVEDFIGRNEQFF.

This chain links TRBV20-1 with TRBJ1-2; D unresolved. V was clipped by 6 bases and J by 2 bases, with 7 bases between them. The CDR3 runs 11 residues. From germline, CDR1 is DFQATT and CDR2 SNEGSKA (reference sequence). In nucleotides, the CDR3 is TGCAGTGCAGGCGAGAACTATGGCTACACCTTC. Its protein is CSAGENYGYTF.

V gene TRBV4-1 combines with J gene TRBJ2-7; TRBD1 might be the D (5 bases). Germline lookup yields CDR1 MGHRA and CDR2 YSYEKL. The V gene lost 0 bases and the J gene lost 4 bases, with 16 bases spanning the gap. This CDR3 spans 16 amino acids. The CDR3 DNA follows: TGCGCCAGCAGCCAAGATAACTGGGCAGGGCCATACGAGCAGTACTTC. As protein: CASSQDNWAGPYEQYF.